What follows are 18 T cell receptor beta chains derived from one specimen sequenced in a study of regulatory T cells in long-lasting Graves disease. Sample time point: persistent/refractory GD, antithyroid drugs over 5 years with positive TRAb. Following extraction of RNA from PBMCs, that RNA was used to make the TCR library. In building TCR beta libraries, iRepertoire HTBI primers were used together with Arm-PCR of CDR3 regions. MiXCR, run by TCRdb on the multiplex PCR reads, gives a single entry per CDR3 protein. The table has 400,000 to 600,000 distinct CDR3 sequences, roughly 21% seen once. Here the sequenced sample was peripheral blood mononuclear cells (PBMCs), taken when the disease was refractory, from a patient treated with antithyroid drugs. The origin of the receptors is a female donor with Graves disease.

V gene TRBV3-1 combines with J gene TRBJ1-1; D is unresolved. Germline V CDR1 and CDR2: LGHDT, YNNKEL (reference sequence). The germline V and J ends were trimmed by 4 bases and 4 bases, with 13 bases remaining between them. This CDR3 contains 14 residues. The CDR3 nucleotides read TGTGCCAGCAGCCGTCAGGTAGTTGCCACTGAAGCTTTCTTT. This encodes CASSRQVVATEAFF.

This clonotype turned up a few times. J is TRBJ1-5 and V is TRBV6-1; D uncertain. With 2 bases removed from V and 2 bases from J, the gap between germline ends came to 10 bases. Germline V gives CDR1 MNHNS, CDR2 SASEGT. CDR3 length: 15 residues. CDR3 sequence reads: CASSESGVGNQPQHF. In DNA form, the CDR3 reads TGTGCCAGCAGTGAAAGCGGGGTGGGCAATCAGCCCCAGCATTTT.

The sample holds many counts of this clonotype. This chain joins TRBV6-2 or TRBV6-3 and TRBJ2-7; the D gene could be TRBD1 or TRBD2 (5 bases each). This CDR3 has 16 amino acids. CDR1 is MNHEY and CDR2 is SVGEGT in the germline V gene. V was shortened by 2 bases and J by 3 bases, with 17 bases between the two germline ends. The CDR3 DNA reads TGTGCCAGCAGTTACGCCGCCGGGACCTCCTACTACGAGCAGTACTTC. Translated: CASSYAAGTSYYEQYF.

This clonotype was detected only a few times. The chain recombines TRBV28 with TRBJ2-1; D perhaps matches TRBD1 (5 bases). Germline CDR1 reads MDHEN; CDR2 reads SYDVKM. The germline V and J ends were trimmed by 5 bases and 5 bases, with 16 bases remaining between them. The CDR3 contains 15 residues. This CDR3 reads CASSLLQGWDNEQFF. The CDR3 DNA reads TGTGCCAGCAGTCTATTGCAGGGATGGGACAATGAGCAGTTCTTC.

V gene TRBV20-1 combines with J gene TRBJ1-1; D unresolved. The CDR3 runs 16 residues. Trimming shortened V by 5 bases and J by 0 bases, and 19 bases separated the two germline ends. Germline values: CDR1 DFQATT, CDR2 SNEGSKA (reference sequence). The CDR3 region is CSARPSFRAMNTEAFF. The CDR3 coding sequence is TGCAGTGCTCGCCCCTCTTTTAGGGCCATGAACACTGAAGCTTTCTTT.

CDR3 DNA: TGTGCCTGGAGTCCAAATACTAACTATGGCTACACCTTC. Its translation is CAWSPNTNYGYTF. The rearrangement links TRBV30 to TRBJ1-2; D unclear. V shed 2 bases and J shed 0 bases, with 7 bases lying between them. Germline CDR1 GTSNPN, CDR2 SVGIG (reference sequence). CDR3 length equals 13 residues.

The CDR3 nucleotides read TGCGCCAGCAGCGGGGCGGACAGGGGAGTGGGATCACCCCTCCACTTT. This codes for CASSGADRGVGSPLHF. V and J are TRBV5-1 and TRBJ1-6; 9 bases are shared with TRBD1. Germline V gene data show CDR1 as SGHRS and CDR2 as YFSETQ. With V trimmed by 4 bases and J by 10 bases, 12 bases remained unmatched. The CDR3 runs 16 residues. Together with reference TRBV5-1 and TRBJ1-6, the CDR3 gives the full variable domain: KAGVTQTPRYLIKTRGQQVTLSCSPISGHRSVSWYQQTPGQGLQFLFEYFSETQRNKGNFPGRFSGRQFSNSRSEMNVSTLELGDSALYLCASSGADRGVGSPLHFGNGTRLTVT.

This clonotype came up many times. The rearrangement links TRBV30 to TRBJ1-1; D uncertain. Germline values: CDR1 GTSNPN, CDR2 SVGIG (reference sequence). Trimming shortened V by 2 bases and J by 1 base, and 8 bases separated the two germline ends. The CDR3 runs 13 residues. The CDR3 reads CAWSLTGNTEAFF. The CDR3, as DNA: TGTGCCTGGAGTTTAACCGGGAACACTGAAGCTTTCTTT.

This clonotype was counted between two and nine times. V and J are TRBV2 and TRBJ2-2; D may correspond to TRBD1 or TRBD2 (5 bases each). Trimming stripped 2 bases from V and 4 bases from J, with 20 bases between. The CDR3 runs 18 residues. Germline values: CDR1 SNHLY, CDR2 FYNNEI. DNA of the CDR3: TGTGCCAGCAGTGAACGGATTGCGGGCAGGGTGGGCACCGGGGAGCTGTTTTTT. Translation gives CASSERIAGRVGTGELFF.

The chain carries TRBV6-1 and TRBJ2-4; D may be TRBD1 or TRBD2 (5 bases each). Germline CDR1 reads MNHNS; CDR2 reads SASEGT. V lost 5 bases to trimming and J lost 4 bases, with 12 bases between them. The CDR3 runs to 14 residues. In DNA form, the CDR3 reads TGTGCCAGCAGTCGGGGACGGAGAAAAAACATTCAGTACTTC. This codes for CASSRGRRKNIQYF.

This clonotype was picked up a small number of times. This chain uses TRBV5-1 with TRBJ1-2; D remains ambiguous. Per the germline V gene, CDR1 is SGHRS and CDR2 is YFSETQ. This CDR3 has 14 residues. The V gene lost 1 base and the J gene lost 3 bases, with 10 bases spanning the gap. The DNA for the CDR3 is TGCGCCAGCAGCTTGTCACACACCTACTATGGCTACACCTTC. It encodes CASSLSHTYYGYTF.

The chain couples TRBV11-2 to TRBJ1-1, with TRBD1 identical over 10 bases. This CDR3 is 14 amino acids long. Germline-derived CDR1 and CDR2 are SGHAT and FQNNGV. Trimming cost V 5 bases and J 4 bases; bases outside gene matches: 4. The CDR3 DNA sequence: TGTGCCAGCAGCGGGCGGACAGGGGGCACTGAAGCTTTCTTT. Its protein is CASSGRTGGTEAFF.

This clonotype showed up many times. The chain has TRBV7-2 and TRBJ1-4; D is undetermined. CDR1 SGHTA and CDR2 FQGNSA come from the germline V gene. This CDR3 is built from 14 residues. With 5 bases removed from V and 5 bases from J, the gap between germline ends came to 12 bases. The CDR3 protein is CASSPPEINEKLFF. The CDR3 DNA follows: TGTGCCAGCAGCCCCCCAGAAATCAATGAAAAACTGTTTTTT. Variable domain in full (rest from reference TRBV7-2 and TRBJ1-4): GAGVSQSPSNKVTEKGKDVELRCDPISGHTALYWYRQSLGQGLEFLIYFQGNSAPDKSGLPSDRFSAERTGGSVSTLTIQRTQQEDSAVYLCASSPPEINEKLFFGSGTQLSVL.

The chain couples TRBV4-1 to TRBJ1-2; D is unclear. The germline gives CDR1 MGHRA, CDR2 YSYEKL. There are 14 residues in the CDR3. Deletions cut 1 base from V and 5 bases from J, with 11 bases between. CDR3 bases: TGCGCCAGCAGCCAAGTGGAAGACGCTTATGGCTACACCTTC. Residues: CASSQVEDAYGYTF.

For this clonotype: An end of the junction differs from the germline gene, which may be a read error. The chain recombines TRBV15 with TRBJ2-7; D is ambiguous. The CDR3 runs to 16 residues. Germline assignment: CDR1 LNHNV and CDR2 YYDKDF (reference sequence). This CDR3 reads CAISREWVLSPYEQYF. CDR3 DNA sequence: TGTGCCATCAGCAGAGAGTGGGTACTTAGCCCCTACGAGCAGTACTTC.

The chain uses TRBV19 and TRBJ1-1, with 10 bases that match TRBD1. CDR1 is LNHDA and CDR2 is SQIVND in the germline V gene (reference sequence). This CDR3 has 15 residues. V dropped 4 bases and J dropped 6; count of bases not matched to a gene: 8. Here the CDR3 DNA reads TGTGCCAGTAGTACACGCGGGACAGGGGTGGCTGAAGCTTTCTTT. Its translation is CASSTRGTGVAEAFF.

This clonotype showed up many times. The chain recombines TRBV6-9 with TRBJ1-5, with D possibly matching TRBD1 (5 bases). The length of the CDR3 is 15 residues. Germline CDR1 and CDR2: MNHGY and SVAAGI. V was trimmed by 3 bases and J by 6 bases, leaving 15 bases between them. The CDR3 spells CASSYPDRRGQPQHF. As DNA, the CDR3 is TGTGCCAGCAGTTACCCAGACAGACGGGGTCAGCCCCAGCATTTT.

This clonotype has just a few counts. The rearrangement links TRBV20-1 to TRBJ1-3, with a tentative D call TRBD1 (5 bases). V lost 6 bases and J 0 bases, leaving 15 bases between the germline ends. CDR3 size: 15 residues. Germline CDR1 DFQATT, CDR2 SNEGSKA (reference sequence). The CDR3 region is CSAPTGHVSGNTIYF. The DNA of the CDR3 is TGCAGTGCCCCCACAGGACACGTCTCTGGAAACACCATATATTTT.